What follows describes a single T cell receptor beta chain. The antigen is not known. This sample was taken from a study of T cell responses to AZD1222 COVID-19 vaccine. J lost 1 base, V lost 2 bases, and 6 bases had no gene match. Germline V gene lookup returns CDR1 SGHTA and CDR2 FQGNSA. The CDR3 has 16 residues. Clones were read by immunoSEQ multiplex PCR, and TCRdb kept only the in-frame ones, dropping some. The sample consists of approximately 100,000 clones, about nine tenths of them appearing once. Study outcomes and limitations: Among AZD1222 vaccinees, only five or six were seropositive at baseline. Nearly half of unique spike-specific TCRs reportedly avoided B.1.351 and B.1.1.7 mutated regions.

The receptor's source is an adult in good health. The material was peripheral blood, obtained on day 0 of MenACWY control vaccination. This chain joins TRBV7-2 and TRBJ1-1; 8 bases are shared with TRBD1. DNA for the CDR3: TGTGCCAGCAGCTTAACAGGGGGTAATTCGAACACTGAAGCTTTCTTT. This sequence encodes CASSLTGGNSNTEAFF.